The present TCR beta chain was sequenced within a study of tumor and adjacent non-tumor tissue in lung cancer. Three rounds of nested PCR, following a modified ARM-PCR protocol, produced the TCRbeta library. TCRdb passed the multiplex PCR reads through MiXCR, listing each CDR3 protein once. This table has roughly 220,000 distinct CDR3 sequences, around 71% appearing once. This sample's RNA came from whole unsorted tissue. CDR1 MNHEY and CDR2 SVGEGT come from the germline V gene. This CDR3 is built from 16 residues. Remarks on this clonotype: Its specificity is not known. This clone may be a read error of a much larger clone one base away.

Points from the study as a whole: Tumor tissue had significantly higher TCR diversity than normal lung.

The sample was lung tumor tissue. The chain links TRBV6-2 or TRBV6-3 to TRBJ2-1; 8 bases map to TRBD2. This clonotype was sampled from a man in his 60s with non-small cell lung cancer. CDR3 sequence reads: CASSYLLAGPLNEQIF. In DNA form, the CDR3 reads TGTGCCAGCAGTTACTTGCTAGCGGGTCCTCTGAATGAGCAGATCTTC.